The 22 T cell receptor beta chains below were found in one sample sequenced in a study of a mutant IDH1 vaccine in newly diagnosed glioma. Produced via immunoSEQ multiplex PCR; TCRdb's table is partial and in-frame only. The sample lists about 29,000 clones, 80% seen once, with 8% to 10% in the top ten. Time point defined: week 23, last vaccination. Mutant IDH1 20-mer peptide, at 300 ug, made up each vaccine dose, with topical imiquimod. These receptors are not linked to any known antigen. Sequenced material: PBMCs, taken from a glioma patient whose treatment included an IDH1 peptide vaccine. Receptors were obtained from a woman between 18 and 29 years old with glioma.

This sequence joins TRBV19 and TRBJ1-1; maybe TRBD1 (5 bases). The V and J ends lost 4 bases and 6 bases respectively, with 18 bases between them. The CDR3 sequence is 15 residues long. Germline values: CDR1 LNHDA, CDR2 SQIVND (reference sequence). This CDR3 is CASSSSGPGVAEAFF. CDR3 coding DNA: TGTGCCAGTAGTAGTTCCGGCCCGGGGGTCGCTGAAGCTTTCTTT.

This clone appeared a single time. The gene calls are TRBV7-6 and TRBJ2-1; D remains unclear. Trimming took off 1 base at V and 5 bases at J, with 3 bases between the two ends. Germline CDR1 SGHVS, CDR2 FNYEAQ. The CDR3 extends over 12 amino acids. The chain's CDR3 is CASSLVDNEQFF. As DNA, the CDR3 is TGTGCCAGCAGCTTAGTAGACAATGAGCAGTTCTTC.

The DNA of the CDR3 is TGCAGTGGGAGAAGTTATAATGAAAAACTGTTTTTT. This codes for CSGRSYNEKLFF. The V gene is TRBV29-1, the J gene TRBJ1-4; no clear D. The CDR3 loop spans 12 amino acids. The germline CDR1 and CDR2 sequences are SQVTM and ANQGSEA.

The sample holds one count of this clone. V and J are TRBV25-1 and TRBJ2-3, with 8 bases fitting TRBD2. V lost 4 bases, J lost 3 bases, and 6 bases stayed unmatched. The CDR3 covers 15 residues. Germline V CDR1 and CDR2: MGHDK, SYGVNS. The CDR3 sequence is CASSVAGSDTDTQYF. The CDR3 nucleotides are TGTGCCAGCAGTGTAGCGGGATCTGATACAGATACGCAGTATTTT.

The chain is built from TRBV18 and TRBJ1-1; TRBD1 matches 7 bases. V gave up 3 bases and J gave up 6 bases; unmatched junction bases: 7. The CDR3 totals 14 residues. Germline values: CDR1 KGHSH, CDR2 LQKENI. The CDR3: CASSPRGGWAEAFF. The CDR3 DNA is TGTGCCAGCTCACCCCGAGGGGGCTGGGCTGAAGCTTTCTTT.

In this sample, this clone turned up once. CDR3 bases: TGTGCCAGCAGCTTATGGCCGAGCACAGATACGCAGTATTTT. Amino acids: CASSLWPSTDTQYF. The chain links TRBV11-3 to TRBJ2-3, with D unresolved. V was clipped by 2 bases and J by 0 bases, with 6 bases between them. The CDR3 runs 14 residues. Per the germline V gene, CDR1 is SGHNT and CDR2 is YENEEA.

The CDR3 DNA sequence: TGTGCCAGTAGTTATGAATATCAGCCCCAGCATTTT. Its protein product is CASSYEYQPQHF. The chain joins TRBV19 to TRBJ1-5; D gene ambiguous. This CDR3 is 12 amino acids long. Germline V CDR1 and CDR2: LNHDA, SQIVND (reference sequence). V was pared by 5 bases and J by 5 bases, with 7 bases between.

The CDR3 sequence is CASSWTGASTDTQYF. The CDR3 bases are TGCGCCAGCAGCTGGACAGGGGCGTCGACAGATACGCAGTATTTT. The V call is TRBV5-1, the J call TRBJ2-3; 9 bases match TRBD1. J gave up 3 bases and V 3 bases, and 5 bases lay outside the gene matches. The CDR3 length is 15 residues. Germline assignment: CDR1 SGHRS and CDR2 YFSETQ.

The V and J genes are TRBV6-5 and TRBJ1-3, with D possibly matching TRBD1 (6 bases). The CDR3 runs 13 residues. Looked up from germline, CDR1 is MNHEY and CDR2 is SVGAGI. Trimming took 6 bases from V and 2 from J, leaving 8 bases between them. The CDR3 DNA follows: TGTGCCAGCAGACAGGGAACTGGAAACACCATATATTTT. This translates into CASRQGTGNTIYF.

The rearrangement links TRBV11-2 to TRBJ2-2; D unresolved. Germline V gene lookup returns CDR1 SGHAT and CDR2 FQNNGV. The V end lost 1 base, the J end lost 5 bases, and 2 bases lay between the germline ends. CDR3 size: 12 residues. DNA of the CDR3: TGTGCCAGCAGCTTAGGGACCGGGGAGCTGTTTTTT. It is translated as CASSLGTGELFF.

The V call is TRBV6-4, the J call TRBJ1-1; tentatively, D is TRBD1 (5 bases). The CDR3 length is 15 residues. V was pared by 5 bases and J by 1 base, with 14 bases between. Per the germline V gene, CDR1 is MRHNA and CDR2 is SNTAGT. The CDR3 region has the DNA TGTGCCAGCAGTCGGGTCCCGGGGACGAACACTGAAGCTTTCTTT. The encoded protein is CASSRVPGTNTEAFF.

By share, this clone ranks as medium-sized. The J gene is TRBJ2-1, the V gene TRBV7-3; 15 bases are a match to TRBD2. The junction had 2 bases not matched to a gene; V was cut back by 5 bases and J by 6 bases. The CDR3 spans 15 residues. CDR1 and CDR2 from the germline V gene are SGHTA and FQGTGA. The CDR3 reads CASSGLAGGGNEQFF. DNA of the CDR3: TGTGCCAGCAGCGGACTAGCGGGAGGGGGCAATGAGCAGTTCTTC.

The CDR3 sequence is CASSYAENTEAFF. The DNA for the CDR3 is TGTGCCAGCAGTTACGCAGAGAACACTGAAGCTTTCTTT. The chain employs TRBV6-5 and TRBJ1-1; D is undetermined. There are 13 residues in the CDR3. The germline V and J ends were trimmed by 2 bases and 1 base, with 5 bases remaining between them. Germline V CDR1 and CDR2: MNHEY, SVGAGI.

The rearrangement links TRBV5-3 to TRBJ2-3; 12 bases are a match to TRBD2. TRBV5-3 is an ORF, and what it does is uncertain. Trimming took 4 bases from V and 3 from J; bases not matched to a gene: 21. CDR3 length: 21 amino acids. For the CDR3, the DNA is TGTGCCAGAAGCCCCCCCCTCCCGCTAGCGGGAGGGAGTAGGGCGACAGATACGCAGTATTTT. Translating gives CARSPPLPLAGGSRATDTQYF.

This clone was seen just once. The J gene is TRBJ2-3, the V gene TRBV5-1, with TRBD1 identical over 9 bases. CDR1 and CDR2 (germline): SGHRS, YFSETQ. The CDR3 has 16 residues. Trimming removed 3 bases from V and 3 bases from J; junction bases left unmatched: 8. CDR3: CASSSGTGSKTDTQYF. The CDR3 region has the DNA TGCGCCAGCAGCTCCGGGACAGGGTCAAAAACAGATACGCAGTATTTT.

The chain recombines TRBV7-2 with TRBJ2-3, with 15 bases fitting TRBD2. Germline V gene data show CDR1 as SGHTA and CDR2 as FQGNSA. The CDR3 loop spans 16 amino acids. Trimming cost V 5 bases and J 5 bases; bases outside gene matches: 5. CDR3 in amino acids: CASSPRTSGRVDTQYF. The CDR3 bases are TGTGCCAGCAGCCCGAGGACTAGCGGGAGGGTAGATACGCAGTATTTT. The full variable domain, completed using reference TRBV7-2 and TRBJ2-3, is GAGVSQSPSNKVTEKGKDVELRCDPISGHTALYWYRQSLGQGLEFLIYFQGNSAPDKSGLPSDRFSAERTGGSVSTLTIQRTQQEDSAVYLCASSPRTSGRVDTQYFGPGTRLTVL.

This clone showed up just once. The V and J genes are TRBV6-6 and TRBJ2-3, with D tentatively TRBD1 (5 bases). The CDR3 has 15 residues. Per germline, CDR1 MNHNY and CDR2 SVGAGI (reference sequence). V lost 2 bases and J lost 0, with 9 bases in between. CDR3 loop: CASSYRTGSTDTQYF. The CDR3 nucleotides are TGTGCCAGCAGTTACAGAACAGGTAGCACAGATACGCAGTATTTT.

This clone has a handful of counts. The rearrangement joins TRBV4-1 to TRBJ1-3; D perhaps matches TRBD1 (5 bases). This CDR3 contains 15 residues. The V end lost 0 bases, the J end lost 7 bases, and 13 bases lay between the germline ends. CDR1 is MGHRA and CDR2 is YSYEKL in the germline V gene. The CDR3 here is CASSQDVRGLNTIYF. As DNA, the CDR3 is TGCGCCAGCAGCCAAGATGTGAGGGGCTTGAACACCATATATTTT.

CDR3: CASSTSSGGAYEQYF. Here the CDR3 DNA reads TGTGCCAGTAGTACCAGTAGCGGGGGGGCCTACGAGCAGTACTTC. J is TRBJ2-7 and V is TRBV19; TRBD2 matches at 11 bases. The CDR3 is made up of 15 amino acids. With 4 bases clipped from V and 2 bases from J, the junction kept 4 bases outside the gene matches. Germline V CDR1 and CDR2: LNHDA, SQIVND (reference sequence).

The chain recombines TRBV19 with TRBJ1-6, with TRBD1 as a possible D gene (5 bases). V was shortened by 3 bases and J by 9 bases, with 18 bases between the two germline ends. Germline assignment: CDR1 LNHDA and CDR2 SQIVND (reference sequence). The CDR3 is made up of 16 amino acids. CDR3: CASSIGGNGATSPLHF. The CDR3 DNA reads TGTGCCAGTAGTATCGGAGGGAATGGGGCAACTTCACCCCTCCACTTT. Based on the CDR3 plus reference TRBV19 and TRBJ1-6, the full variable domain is DGGITQSPKYLFRKEGQNVTLSCEQNLNHDAMYWYRQDPGQGLRLIYYSQIVNDFQKGDIAEGYSVSREKKESFPLTVTSAQKNPTAFYLCASSIGGNGATSPLHFGNGTRLTVT.

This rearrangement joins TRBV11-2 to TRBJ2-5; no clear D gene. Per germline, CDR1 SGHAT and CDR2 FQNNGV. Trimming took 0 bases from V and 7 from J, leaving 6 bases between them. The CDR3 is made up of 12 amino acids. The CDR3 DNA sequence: TGTGCCAGCAGCTTAGATACATGGACCCAGTACTTC. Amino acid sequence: CASSLDTWTQYF.

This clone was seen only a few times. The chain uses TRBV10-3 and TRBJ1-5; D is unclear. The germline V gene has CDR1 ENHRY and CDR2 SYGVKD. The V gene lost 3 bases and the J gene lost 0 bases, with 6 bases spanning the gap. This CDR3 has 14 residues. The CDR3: CAISDSYSNQPQHF. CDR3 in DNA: TGTGCCATCAGTGACAGTTATAGCAATCAGCCCCAGCATTTT.